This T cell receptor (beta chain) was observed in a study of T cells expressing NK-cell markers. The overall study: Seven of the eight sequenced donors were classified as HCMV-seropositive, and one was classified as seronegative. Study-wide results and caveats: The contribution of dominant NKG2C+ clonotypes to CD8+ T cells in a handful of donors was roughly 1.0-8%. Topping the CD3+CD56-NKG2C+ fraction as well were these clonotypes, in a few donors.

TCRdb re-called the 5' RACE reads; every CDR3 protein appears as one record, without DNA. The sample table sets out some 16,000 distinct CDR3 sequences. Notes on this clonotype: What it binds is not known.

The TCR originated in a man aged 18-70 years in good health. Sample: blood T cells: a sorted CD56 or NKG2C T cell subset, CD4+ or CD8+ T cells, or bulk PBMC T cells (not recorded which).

The CDR3 sequence is CASSSRLQMTDTQYF. The gene calls are TRBV6-5 and TRBJ2-3; TCRdb outputs TRBD2, but without DNA this stays unchecked. The CDR3 is made up of 15 amino acids. The germline V gene has CDR1 MNHEY and CDR2 SVGAGI.